This TCR beta chain was sequenced during a study of blood T cell repertoires in COVID-19. Overall study: Sites across the United States, Italy and Spain contributed samples from acute and convalescent COVID-19. T cells, B-cell-depleted T cells, or PBMCs provided the cDNA or gDNA that served as material.

The assay was immunoSEQ multiplex PCR, and TCRdb's table has in-frame clones only and misses some. The data contain approximately 61,000 clones, approximately 86% of them singletons. Sequencing was done on a sample of peripheral blood. The sequence derives from a human donor in a cohort sampled during active COVID-19.

CDR3 region: CASRLAGHTDTQYF. The CDR3 region has the DNA TGTGCCAGCAGACTAGCGGGACACACAGATACGCAGTATTTT. The rearrangement uses TRBV14 and TRBJ2-3; 10 positions match TRBD2. V was clipped by 6 bases and J by 2 bases; unmatched bases: 2. CDR1 and CDR2 (germline): SGHDN, FVKESK. The CDR3 is made up of 14 amino acids.